The 11 T cell receptor beta chains given below trace back to one sample, sequenced in a study of blood T cell repertoires in COVID-19. Repertoires were generated with immunoSEQ multiplex PCR, while TCRdb's copy carries only in-frame clones and drops some. This table holds roughly 280,000 clones, around 93% found once. The sample consisted of PBMCs or T cells enriched from blood (not recorded which). Receptors originate from a man aged 35 to 55 who had been exposed to COVID-19.

The J gene is TRBJ2-5, the V gene TRBV4-1; the D is unclear. Trimming shortened V by 5 bases and J by 4 bases, and 11 bases separated the two germline ends. This CDR3 is built from 13 residues. Germline V lookup: CDR1 MGHRA, CDR2 YSYEKL. CDR3 nucleotides: TGCGCCAGCAGCTCGGGTAGTCGAGAGACCCAGTACTTC. Protein sequence: CASSSGSRETQYF.

The chain recombines TRBV30 with TRBJ1-6; D is perhaps TRBD1 (5 bases). Germline values: CDR1 GTSNPN, CDR2 SVGIG (reference sequence). V lost 5 bases, J lost 10 bases, and 24 bases lay in between. This CDR3 spans 16 amino acids. The CDR3, as DNA: TGTGCCTGGGGGGCGAATGGACCCGGTACAGGCTCACCCCTCCACTTT. It encodes CAWGANGPGTGSPLHF.

V is TRBV9 and J is TRBJ2-2; 7 bases match TRBD2. The germline V gene has CDR1 SGDLS and CDR2 YYNGEE. The CDR3 extends over 13 amino acids. The junction had 3 bases not matched to a gene; V was cut back by 4 bases and J by 6 bases. CDR3 in DNA: TGTGCCAGCAGCTCCCGGGGGGCCGGGGAGCTGTTTTTT. Its translation: CASSSRGAGELFF.

This chain joins TRBV25-1 and TRBJ1-1; D is possibly TRBD1 (6 bases). The germline V gene encodes CDR1 MGHDK and CDR2 SYGVNS. Trimming removed 3 bases at V and 3 bases at J, with 17 bases between. This CDR3 has 16 amino acids. The CDR3 DNA follows: TGTGCCAGCAGTGAGGTGGGGGGGGGCGCAGACACTGAAGCTTTCTTT. Encoded protein: CASSEVGGGADTEAFF.

The rearrangement links TRBV6-1 to TRBJ1-3, with D possibly matching TRBD1 (5 bases). Deletions cut 2 bases from V and 4 bases from J, with 12 bases between. In germline, CDR1 is MNHNS, CDR2 SASEGT. The CDR3 extends over 15 amino acids. CDR3 residues: CASSETGGVGNTIYF. CDR3 bases: TGTGCCAGCAGTGAAACTGGGGGGGTGGGAAACACCATATATTTT.

This rearrangement joins TRBV11-1 to TRBJ2-5; possibly TRBD2 for D (6 bases). Germline loops: CDR1 SGHAT, CDR2 FQDESV (reference sequence). V dropped 2 bases and J dropped 2 bases, with 12 bases sitting between them. CDR3 size: 15 residues. CDR3 loop: CASSLSLADQETQYF. In DNA form, the CDR3 reads TGTGCCAGCAGCTTATCCTTAGCGGATCAAGAGACCCAGTACTTC.

The chain recombines TRBV7-2 with TRBJ2-1; 9 nucleotides align to TRBD1. The V gene end was trimmed by 5 bases and the J gene end by 9 bases; junction bases not matched to a gene: 8. CDR1 is SGHTA and CDR2 is FQGNSA in the germline V gene. The CDR3 runs to 14 residues. The chain's CDR3 is CASSQNRGQVEQFF. The CDR3 DNA is TGTGCCAGCAGCCAGAACAGGGGGCAGGTTGAGCAGTTCTTC. Together with reference TRBV7-2 and TRBJ2-1, the CDR3 gives the full variable domain: GAGVSQSPSNKVTEKGKDVELRCDPISGHTALYWYRQSLGQGLEFLIYFQGNSAPDKSGLPSDRFSAERTGGSVSTLTIQRTQQEDSAVYLCASSQNRGQVEQFFGPGTRLTVL.

V is TRBV6-7 and J is TRBJ2-1; 9 bases match TRBD1. TRBV6-7 is an ORF for which the function is uncertain. This CDR3 is 17 amino acids long. After removal of 4 bases from V and 5 bases from J, the junction contained 12 bases not matched to a gene. The CDR3 sequence: CASSSESVRTGDNEQFF. For the CDR3, the DNA is TGTGCCAGCAGTTCAGAGTCTGTCCGGACAGGGGACAATGAGCAGTTCTTC.

This rearrangement joins TRBV28 to TRBJ1-2, with 9 bases that match TRBD1. The CDR3 loop spans 13 amino acids. The germline V gene has CDR1 MDHEN and CDR2 SYDVKM. V shed 6 bases, J shed 14 bases, and the junction held 13 bases outside the gene matches. The CDR3 loop is CASRLQGASGPTF. As DNA, the CDR3 is TGTGCCAGCAGATTACAGGGGGCGTCCGGCCCAACCTTC.

The chain uses TRBV5-5 and TRBJ1-5; TRBD1 agrees at 12 bases. CDR1 is SGHKS and CDR2 is YYEKEE in the germline V gene (reference sequence). The CDR3 sequence is 16 residues long. The junction had 8 bases not matched to a gene; V was cut back by 4 bases and J by 6 bases. CDR3 DNA: TGTGCCAGCAGCCCGTGGGACAGGGGGCTCGGTCAGCCCCAGCATTTT. Protein: CASSPWDRGLGQPQHF.

The chain has TRBV29-1 and TRBJ1-1; a weak D match, TRBD1 (5 bases). CDR1 SQVTM and CDR2 ANQGSEA come from the germline V gene. The CDR3 totals 13 residues. V was shortened by 2 bases and J by 5 bases, with 12 bases between the two germline ends. CDR3 sequence (DNA): TGCAGCGTTGAAAGGGACTTTGGGACTGAAGCTTTCTTT. Amino acids: CSVERDFGTEAFF. Filled out from reference TRBV29-1 and TRBJ1-1, the complete variable domain reads SAVISQKPSRDICQRGTSLTIQCQVDSQVTMMFWYRQQPGQSLTLIATANQGSEATYESGFVIDKFPISRPNLTFSTLTVSNMSPEDSSIYLCSVERDFGTEAFFGQGTRLTVV.